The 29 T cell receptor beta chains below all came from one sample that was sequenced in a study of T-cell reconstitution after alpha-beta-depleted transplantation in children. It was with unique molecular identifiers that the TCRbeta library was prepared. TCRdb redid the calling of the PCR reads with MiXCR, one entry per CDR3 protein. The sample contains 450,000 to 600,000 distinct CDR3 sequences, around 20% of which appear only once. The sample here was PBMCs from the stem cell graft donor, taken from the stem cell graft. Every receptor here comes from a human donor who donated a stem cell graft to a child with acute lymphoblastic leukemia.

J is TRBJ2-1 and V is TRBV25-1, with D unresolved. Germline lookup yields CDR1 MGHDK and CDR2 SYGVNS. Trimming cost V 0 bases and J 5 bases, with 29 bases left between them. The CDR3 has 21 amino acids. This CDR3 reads CASSEYPAGGVRNVGHNEQFF. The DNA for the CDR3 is TGTGCCAGCAGTGAATACCCAGCCGGTGGGGTAAGAAACGTGGGCCACAATGAGCAGTTCTTC.

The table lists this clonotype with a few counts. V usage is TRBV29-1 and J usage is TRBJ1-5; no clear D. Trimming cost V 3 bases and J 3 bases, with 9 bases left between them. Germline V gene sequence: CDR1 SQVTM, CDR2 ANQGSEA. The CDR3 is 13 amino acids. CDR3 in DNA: TGCAGCGTTGAGGAGGGAGTCAATCAGCCCCAGCATTTT. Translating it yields CSVEEGVNQPQHF.

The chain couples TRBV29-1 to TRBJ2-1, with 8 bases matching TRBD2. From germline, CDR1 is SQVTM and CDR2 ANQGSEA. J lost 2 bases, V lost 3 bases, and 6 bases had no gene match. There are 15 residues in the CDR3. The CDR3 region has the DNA TGCAGCGTTGACCCTAGCGGGTCGGCCTACAATGAGCAGTTCTTC. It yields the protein CSVDPSGSAYNEQFF.

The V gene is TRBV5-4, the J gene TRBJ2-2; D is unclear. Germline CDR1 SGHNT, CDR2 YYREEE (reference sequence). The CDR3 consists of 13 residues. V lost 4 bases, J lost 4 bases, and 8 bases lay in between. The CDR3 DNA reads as TGTGCCAGCAGCCCGGCCACCACCGGGGAGCTGTTTTTT. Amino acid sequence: CASSPATTGELFF. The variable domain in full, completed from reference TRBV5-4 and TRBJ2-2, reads ETGVTQSPTHLIKTRGQQVTLRCSSQSGHNTVSWYQQALGQGPQFIFQYYREEENGRGNFPPRFSGLQFPNYSSELNVNALELDDSALYLCASSPATTGELFFGEGSRLTVL.

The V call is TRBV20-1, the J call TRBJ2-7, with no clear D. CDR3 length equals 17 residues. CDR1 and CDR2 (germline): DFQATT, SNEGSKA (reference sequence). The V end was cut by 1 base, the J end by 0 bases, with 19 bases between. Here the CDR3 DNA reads TGCAGTGCTAGAGCGCCTGGGGTGTTTGCCCACTCCTACGAGCAGTACTTC. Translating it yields CSARAPGVFAHSYEQYF.

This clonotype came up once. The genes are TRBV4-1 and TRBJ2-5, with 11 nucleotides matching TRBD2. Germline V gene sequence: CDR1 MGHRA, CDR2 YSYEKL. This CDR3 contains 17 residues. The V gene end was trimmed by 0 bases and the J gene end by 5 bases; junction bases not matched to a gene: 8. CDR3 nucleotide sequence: TGCGCCAGCAGCCAAGATCTGATACTAGCGGGAGAGGAGACCCAGTACTTC. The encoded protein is CASSQDLILAGEETQYF.

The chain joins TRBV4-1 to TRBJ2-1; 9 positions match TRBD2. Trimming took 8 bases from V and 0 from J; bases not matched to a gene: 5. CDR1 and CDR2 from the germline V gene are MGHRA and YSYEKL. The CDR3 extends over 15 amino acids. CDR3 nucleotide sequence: TGCGCCAGCGGTGCTAGCGGGAACTCCTACAATGAGCAGTTCTTC. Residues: CASGASGNSYNEQFF.

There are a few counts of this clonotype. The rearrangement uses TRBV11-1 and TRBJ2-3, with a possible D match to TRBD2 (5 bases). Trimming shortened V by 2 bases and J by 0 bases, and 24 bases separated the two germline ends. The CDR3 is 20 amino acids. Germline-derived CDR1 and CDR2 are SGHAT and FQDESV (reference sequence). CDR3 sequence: CASSLPMGDLRRTSTDTQYF. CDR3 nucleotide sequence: TGTGCCAGCAGCTTACCAATGGGAGACCTAAGGCGTACTAGCACAGATACGCAGTATTTT.

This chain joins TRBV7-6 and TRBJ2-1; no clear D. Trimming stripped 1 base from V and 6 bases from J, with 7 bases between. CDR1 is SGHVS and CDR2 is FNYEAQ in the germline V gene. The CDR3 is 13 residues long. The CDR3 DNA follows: TGTGCCAGCAGCTTAGAACTACGCAATGAGCAGTTCTTC. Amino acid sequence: CASSLELRNEQFF.

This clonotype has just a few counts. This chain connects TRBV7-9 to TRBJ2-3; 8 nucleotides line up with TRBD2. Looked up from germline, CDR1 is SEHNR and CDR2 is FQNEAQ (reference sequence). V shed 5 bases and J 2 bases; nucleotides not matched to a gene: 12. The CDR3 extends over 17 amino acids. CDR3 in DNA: TGTGCCAGCAGCCCCCTGGAAGTTAGCGGGATCACAGATACGCAGTATTTT. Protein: CASSPLEVSGITDTQYF.

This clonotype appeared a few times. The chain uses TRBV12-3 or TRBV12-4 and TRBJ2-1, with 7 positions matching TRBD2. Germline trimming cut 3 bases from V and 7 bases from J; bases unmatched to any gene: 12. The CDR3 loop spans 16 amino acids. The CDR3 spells CASSLPAGTIPNEQFF. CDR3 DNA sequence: TGTGCCAGCAGTTTGCCCGCCGGGACTATACCGAATGAGCAGTTCTTC.

The CDR3 nucleotides are TGCAGCGTTCAGACCCGCAGGGGCGCTGGCACAGATACGCAGTATTTT. Translated, it gives CSVQTRRGAGTDTQYF. The chain is built from TRBV29-1 and TRBJ2-3, with a weak D call TRBD1 (6 bases). With 5 bases removed from V and 1 base from J, the gap between germline ends came to 19 bases. Per germline, CDR1 SQVTM and CDR2 ANQGSEA. CDR3 length equals 16 residues.

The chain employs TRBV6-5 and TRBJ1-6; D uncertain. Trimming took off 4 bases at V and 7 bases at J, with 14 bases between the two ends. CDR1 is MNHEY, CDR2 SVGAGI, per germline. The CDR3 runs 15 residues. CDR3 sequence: CASSLSRVVNSPLHF. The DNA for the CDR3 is TGTGCCAGCAGTTTATCCCGGGTTGTGAATTCACCCCTCCACTTT.

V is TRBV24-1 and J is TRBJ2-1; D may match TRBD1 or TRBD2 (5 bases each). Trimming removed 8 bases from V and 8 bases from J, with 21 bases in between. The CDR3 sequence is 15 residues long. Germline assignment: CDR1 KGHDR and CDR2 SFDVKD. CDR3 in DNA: TGTGCCACCATTTATTTCGCGGCCCGAGGGGATGAGCAGTTCTTC. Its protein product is CATIYFAARGDEQFF.

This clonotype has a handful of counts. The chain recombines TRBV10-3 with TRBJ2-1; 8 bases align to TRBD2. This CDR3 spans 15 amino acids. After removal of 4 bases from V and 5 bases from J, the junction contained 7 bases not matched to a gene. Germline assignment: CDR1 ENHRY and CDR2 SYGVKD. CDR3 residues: CAISAELADDNEQFF. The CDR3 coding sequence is TGTGCCATCAGTGCTGAACTAGCGGATGACAATGAGCAGTTCTTC.

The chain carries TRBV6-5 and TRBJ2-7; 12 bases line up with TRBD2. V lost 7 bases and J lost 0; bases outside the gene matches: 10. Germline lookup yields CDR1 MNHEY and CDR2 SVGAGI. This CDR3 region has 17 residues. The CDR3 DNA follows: TGTGCCAGCACCACTTTGGGGACTAGCGGGTTCTCCTACGAGCAGTACTTC. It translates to CASTTLGTSGFSYEQYF.

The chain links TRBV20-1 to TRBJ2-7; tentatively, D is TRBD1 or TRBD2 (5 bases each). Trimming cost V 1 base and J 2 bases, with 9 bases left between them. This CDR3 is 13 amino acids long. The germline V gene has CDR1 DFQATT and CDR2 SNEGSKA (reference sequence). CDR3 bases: TGCAGTGCTAGAGGCCAGGGACCCTACGAGCAGTACTTC. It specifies CSARGQGPYEQYF.

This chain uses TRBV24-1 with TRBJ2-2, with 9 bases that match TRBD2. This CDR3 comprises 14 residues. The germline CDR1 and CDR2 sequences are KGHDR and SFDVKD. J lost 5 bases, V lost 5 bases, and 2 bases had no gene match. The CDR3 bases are TGTGCCACCAGTGCGGCGGGGGGGACCGGGGAGCTGTTTTTT. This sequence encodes CATSAAGGTGELFF.

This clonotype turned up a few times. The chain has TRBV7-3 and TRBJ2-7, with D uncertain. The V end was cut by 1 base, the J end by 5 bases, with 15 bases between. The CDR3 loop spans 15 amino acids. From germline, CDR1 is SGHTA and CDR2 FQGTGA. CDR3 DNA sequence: TGTGCCAGCAGCTTAATGACCAGAGCTCTTAACGAGCAGTACTTC. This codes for CASSLMTRALNEQYF.

The CDR3 region is CASSSRLAGWKETQYF. For the CDR3, the DNA is TGTGCCAGCAGTTCGAGACTAGCGGGATGGAAAGAGACCCAGTACTTC. The rearrangement joins TRBV27 to TRBJ2-5, with 11 bases that match TRBD2. CDR3 length: 16 amino acids. V dropped 4 bases and J dropped 3; count of bases not matched to a gene: 7. Germline CDR1 reads MNHEY; CDR2 reads SMNVEV (reference sequence).

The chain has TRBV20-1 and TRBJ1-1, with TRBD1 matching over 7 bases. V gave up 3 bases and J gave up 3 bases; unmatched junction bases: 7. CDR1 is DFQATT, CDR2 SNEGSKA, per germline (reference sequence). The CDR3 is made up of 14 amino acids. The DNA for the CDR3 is TGCAGTGCTAGGCCCGGGACAGTCTACACTGAAGCTTTCTTT. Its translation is CSARPGTVYTEAFF.

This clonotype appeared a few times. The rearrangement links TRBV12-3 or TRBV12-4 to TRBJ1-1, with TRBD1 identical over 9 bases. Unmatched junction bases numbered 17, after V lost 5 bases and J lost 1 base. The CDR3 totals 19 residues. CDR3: CASSGVTGGAVHGNTEAFF. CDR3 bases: TGTGCCAGCAGTGGGGTCACAGGGGGCGCGGTACATGGGAACACTGAAGCTTTCTTT.

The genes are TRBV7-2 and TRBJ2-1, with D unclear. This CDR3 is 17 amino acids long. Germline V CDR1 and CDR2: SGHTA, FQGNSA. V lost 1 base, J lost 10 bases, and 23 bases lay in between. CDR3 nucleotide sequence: TGTGCCAGCAGCTTAGTTCCAAATGCCAAGGGTGGTCGGGAGCAGTTCTTC. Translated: CASSLVPNAKGGREQFF.

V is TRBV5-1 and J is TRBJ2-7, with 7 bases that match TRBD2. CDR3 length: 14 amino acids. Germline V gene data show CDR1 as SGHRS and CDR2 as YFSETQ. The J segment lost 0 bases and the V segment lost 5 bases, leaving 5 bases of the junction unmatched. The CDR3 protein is CASRTGGSSYEQYF. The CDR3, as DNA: TGCGCCAGCAGAACGGGCGGGAGCTCCTACGAGCAGTACTTC.

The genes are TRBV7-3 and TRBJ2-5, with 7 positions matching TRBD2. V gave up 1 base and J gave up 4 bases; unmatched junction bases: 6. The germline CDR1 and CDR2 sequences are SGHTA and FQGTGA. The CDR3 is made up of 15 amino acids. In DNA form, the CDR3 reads TGTGCCAGCAGCTTAATGGGGGGGGTGGGAGAGACCCAGTACTTC. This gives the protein CASSLMGGVGETQYF.

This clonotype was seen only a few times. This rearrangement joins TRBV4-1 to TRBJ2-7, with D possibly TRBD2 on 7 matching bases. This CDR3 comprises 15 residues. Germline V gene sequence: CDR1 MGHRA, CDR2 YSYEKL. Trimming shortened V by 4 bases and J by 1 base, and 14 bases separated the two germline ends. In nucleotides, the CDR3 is TGCGCCAGCAGCCCCGAGGGGGAGGGATCCTACGAGCAGTACTTC. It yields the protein CASSPEGEGSYEQYF.

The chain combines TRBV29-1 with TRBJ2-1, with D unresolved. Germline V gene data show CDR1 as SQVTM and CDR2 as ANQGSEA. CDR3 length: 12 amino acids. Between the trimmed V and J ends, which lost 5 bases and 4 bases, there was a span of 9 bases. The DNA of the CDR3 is TGCAGCGTTACTCTACAGTACAATGAGCAGTTCTTC. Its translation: CSVTLQYNEQFF.

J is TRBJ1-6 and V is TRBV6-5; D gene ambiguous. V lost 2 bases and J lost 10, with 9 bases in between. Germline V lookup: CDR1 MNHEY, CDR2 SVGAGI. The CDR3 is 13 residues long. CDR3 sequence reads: CASSYGSGSPLHF. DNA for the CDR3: TGTGCCAGCAGTTACGGTAGTGGATCACCCCTCCACTTT.

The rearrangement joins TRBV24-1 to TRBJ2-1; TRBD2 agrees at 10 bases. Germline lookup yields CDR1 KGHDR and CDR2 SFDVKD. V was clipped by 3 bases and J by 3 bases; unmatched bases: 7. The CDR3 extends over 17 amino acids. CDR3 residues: CATSDPVAGGFYNEQFF. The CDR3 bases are TGTGCCACCAGTGATCCTGTAGCGGGAGGCTTCTACAATGAGCAGTTCTTC.